Sequencing of this TCR beta chain was carried out in a study of blood T cell repertoires in COVID-19 (dated by TCRdb to between 2020 and 2021). A note on the overall study: Samples from collaborators originated in the United States, Italy and Spain and spanned both the acute and convalescent phases of COVID-19. Deeply sampled blood TCRbeta repertoires from subjects exposed to, actively infected with, or recovered from COVID-19 were included in the dataset. Where available, HLA class I and class II types were obtained from metadata supplied by the sample provider rather than from assay-based typing. Samples came from the ongoing ImmuneRACE study (first 160 participants) plus 1,254 subjects from 6 global collaborators. Nearly every sample came with metadata listing a de-identified subject ID, COVID-19 status, age in years and sex. A freely available public database, intended as a resource for researchers studying the immune response to SARS-CoV-2, is where the repertoires were released. The material from the prospective study consisted of cDNA or gDNA derived from T cells, B-cell-depleted T cells, or PBMCs.

CDR1 is given as MGHRA and CDR2 as YSYEKL, both from the germline V gene. V is pared back by 6 bases and J by 1 base, with 21 bases lying between the germline termini. From its cysteine to its phenylalanine, the CDR3 spans 17 amino acids. The DNA shown is the 51-base CDR3, in frame from base 1. What the research found in general, with its limitations: Clinical and demographic metadata were provided uncurated, with the amount varying by source and participant.

Collaborating institutions collected whole blood in K2EDTA tubes following their own protocols. For TCRbeta analysis, collaborator samples were shipped as frozen whole blood, as isolated PBMCs, or as DNA extracted from either sample type. In its sample, this clone was seen once. Its antigen remains undetermined. Per-base qualities were not stored, and no clone one base away is much larger. The immunoSEQ Assay, a bias-controlled multiplex PCR, was used to amplify TCRbeta CDR3 regions from genomic DNA. As for the original processing: The number of nucleated cells in each sample was estimated from the amplification of reference gene primers within the assay. To quantify the absolute abundance of each unique TCRbeta CDR3 rearrangement, sequence reads were collapsed and filtered. For each sample, productive Simpson clonality was calculated by taking the square root of Simpson's diversity index across productive rearrangements. Imported from immuneACCESS, the table was reduced by TCRdb to in-frame sequences with V and J called. These copies leave out some clones; in studies compared against another copy, an unresolved V gene accounts for under half, and the cause of the remainder is not known. V and J calls and clone size are those listed in that table; D and trimming were worked out from the DNA. This sample lists more than 35,000 clones; approximately 90% were detected once. The ten largest clonotypes hold 6.2% of the sample.

Sequencing was carried out using peripheral blood. The V and J genes are TRBV4-1 and TRBJ1-1, with TRBD1 as a weak D call on 6 bases. The origin of this receptor is a human donor in a cohort sampled during active COVID-19. The nucleotides read TGCGCCAGCAGAAGGGGCTTATTGGACAGCCCGAACACTGAAGCTTTCTTT. Its translation reads: CASRRGLLDSPNTEAFF.